The clone carrying this T cell receptor (beta chain) has more than one count but fewer than ten. As yet, its antigen is unknown. Using immunoSEQ multiplex PCR, the repertoire was profiled, and TCRdb retains in-frame clones only, with some absent. This sample has about 150,000 clones, with 85% to 90% found just once. This specimen comes from a study of T cell responses to AZD1222 COVID-19 vaccine. Trimming shortened V by 9 bases and J by 6 bases, and 9 bases separated the two germline ends. Germline V CDR1 and CDR2: MDHEN, SYDVKM. The CDR3 is 11 residues long. Study-wide points: In the spike-specific TCR repertoire, nearly half reportedly target unmutated variant regions. Spike-specific TCR breadth and depth both grew after two AZD1222 doses.

The source material was peripheral blood, sampled 28 days after the second AZD1222 dose. The V gene is TRBV28, the J gene TRBJ2-1; D call uncertain. This TCR derives from an adult who received the AZD1222 COVID-19 vaccine. As DNA, the CDR3 is TGTGCCAGTTATCAGACCAATGAGCAGTTCTTC. Protein: CASYQTNEQFF.